The source of this T cell receptor (beta chain) is a study of OX40 agonist ivuxolimab in advanced cancers. Germline V gene lookup returns CDR1 WSHSY and CDR2 SAAADI. Trimming removed 4 bases at V and 4 bases at J, with 13 bases between. The CDR3 totals 14 residues. As concerns this clone: Its antigen is undetermined.

Method: immunoSEQ multiplex PCR; TCRdb's copy keeps in-frame clones and lacks some. The repertoire holds tens of thousands of clones, 84% seen once, with approximately 12% in the top ten. Study findings and constraints: Both blood CD4+ and CD8+ T cells showed clonal growth by week 6 at 0.1 to 3.0 mg/kg.

This TCR was recovered from an adult with an advanced solid tumor such as melanoma, head and neck, liver or kidney cancer. The sample here was CD4+ or CD8+ T cells sorted from blood, taken in a trial of the OX40 agonist ivuxolimab. This chain connects TRBV10-2 to TRBJ2-5; D is possibly TRBD1 (6 bases). CDR3 coding DNA: TGCGCCAGCAGTGGGTCACAGGGAACAGAGACCCAGTACTTC. Translating gives CASSGSQGTETQYF.